The present T cell receptor beta chain was sequenced within a study of cytomegalovirus exposure and HLA in healthy donors. Study conclusions and caveats: Rarity marked most TCR sequences, yet some public TCRs occurred in many donors. Investigators reported over 150 TCR beta chains as tied to cytomegalovirus. A few chains linked to CMV were shown in vitro to be specific for CMV antigens.

The assay was immunoSEQ multiplex PCR, and TCRdb's table has in-frame clones only and misses some. The sample carries 240,000 or so clones, 70% to 90% recorded once. V gave up 8 bases and J gave up 0 bases, with 15 bases separating them. The CDR3 totals 15 residues. Per the germline V gene, CDR1 is WSHSY and CDR2 is SAAADI. On this clone: Its matching antigen is unknown.

The rearrangement joins TRBV10-2 to TRBJ2-3; perhaps TRBD2 as D (5 bases). The sequence was obtained from a woman aged 30 to 39 in good health and CMV-seropositive. The sequenced sample was PBMCs. The chain's CDR3 is CASLLRAASTDTQYF. The CDR3 DNA reads TGCGCCAGCCTCCTGCGAGCGGCTAGCACAGATACGCAGTATTTT.